This T cell receptor (beta chain) derives from a study of blood T cell repertoires in COVID-19. Methods used by the authors: Estimates of nucleated cell counts were drawn from the amplification of reference gene primers. Measured with immunoSEQ multiplex PCR; TCRdb has only the in-frame clones, and not every one. Clone size and the V and J calls come from that table; the DNA yielded D and trimming. This sample has about 300,000 clones, with roughly 84% found just once. The germline CDR1 and CDR2 sequences are MGHDK and SYGVNS. V shed 4 bases and J shed 5 bases, with 11 bases lying between them. This CDR3 has 14 residues. Seattle-derived patients entered the study during active infection and were followed longitudinally.

The sequence was collected from a human donor with COVID-19, enrolled during active disease. The donor label of this sample is uncertain. V usage is TRBV25-1 and J usage is TRBJ2-2; tentatively, D is TRBD1 (6 bases). What was sequenced was peripheral blood. The CDR3 here is CASSGETGTGELFF. In DNA, the CDR3 is TGTGCCAGCAGTGGGGAAACAGGGACCGGGGAGCTGTTTTTT.